This T cell receptor beta chain was recorded in a study of cytomegalovirus exposure and HLA in healthy donors. Overall study findings and caveats: Among the sequence variants, a highly shared cluster was likely an artifact of sequencing. When presence/absence was analysed, sequencing depth was taken to be roughly uniform across donors.

Comment on this clone: Its cognate antigen is unknown.

Per germline, CDR1 GTSNPN and CDR2 SVGIG (reference sequence). V lost 3 bases, J lost 9 bases, and 10 bases lay in between. The CDR3 runs 11 residues. It was with 60 Vbeta and 13 Jbeta primers that the PCR ran. The method was immunoSEQ multiplex PCR; TCRdb's version includes in-frame clones alone and lacks a portion of them. This repertoire shows some 160,000 clones, approximately 84% found once; its top ten account for 6.3%. Healthy individuals who donated bone marrow served as the donors. The receptor's source is a male donor in good health and CMV-seropositive. Sequenced input: PBMCs. The chain carries TRBV30 and TRBJ2-3; a possible D gene is TRBD2 (6 bases). The CDR3 DNA reads as TGTGCCTGGAGGGCGGGATGGACGCAGTATTTT. This gives the protein CAWRAGWTQYF.